This TCR beta chain was sequenced in a study of cytomegalovirus exposure and HLA in healthy donors (dated by TCRdb to about 2017). A note on the overall study: An earlier analysis of roughly 500 of the donors reported more than 250 Gb of sequence data and some 100 million unique TCR beta sequences from about 200 million T cells. Around 320 gigabases of sequencing data and some 85 million unique TCR sequences were included in an early release covering about 600 HLA-typed donors. The genetic ancestry cluster associated with self-reported Caucasian donors included about 81% of the roughly 390 genotyped donors. The study was designed to test whether signatures of past pathogen exposure could be identified by cataloging public T cell receptors. The T cell repertoires of 700 or so subjects were profiled by immunosequencing and related to cytomegalovirus serostatus. Besides the first cohort of roughly 700 subjects, a separate validation cohort made up of 120 different subjects was used. The study combined high-throughput TCR immunosequencing, statistical association of individual TCRs with disease status, and machine learning to predict cytomegalovirus infection status. In a later analysis, previously published TCR beta repertoires from 670 or so donors were re-analyzed and high-resolution HLA genotyping was added so that TCR occurrence patterns could be studied. The later analysis used no new phenotypic data to find candidate immune exposures, relying instead on TCR beta sequences and their occurrence across donors. In an earlier analysis of 500 to 650 of the donors, high-throughput TCR beta sequencing was used to judge whether each TCR beta V gene segment behaved as functional or pseudogenic. Donor age, sex, ethnicity and CMV serostatus were compiled together with the repertoire data. In a later genetic analysis, genome-wide SNP genotypes for about three fifths of the roughly 670 donors were used, and that subset was treated as a discovery cohort. Every discovery cohort repertoire had been produced on one sequencing platform. HLA typing covered class I and class II loci at four-digit resolution. The number of donors typed differed by locus, with 629-630 for A, B, C, DRB1 and DQB1, roughly 550 for DQA1, 600 to 610 for DPA1, and some 440 for DPB1. Because of strong linkage in the cohort, roughly five DR-DQ haplotypes were treated as single units for association and clustering. Among some 400 genotyped donors of the cohort, an average of around 250,000 unique TCR beta nucleotide sequences was sequenced per donor, of which about 18% were non-productive.

Library preparation employed the immunoSEQ multiplex PCR assay. For the multiplex PCR, a mixture combining 60 forward primers for TCR Vbeta segments and 13 reverse primers for TCR Jbeta segments was used. A multiplex PCR assay on genomic DNA amplified the CDR3 region of rearranged TCR beta genes. The Illumina HiSeq System was used to sequence the amplified TCR beta libraries as 87-base-pair reads. The authors' analysis ran thus. Across the 600 to 700 repertoires, a later analysis counted 78 million or so unique TCR beta chains, 9 million to 14 million of which were shared by at least two donors. To remove PCR and sequencing errors, raw reads were error-corrected and collapsed into unique sequences using a nearest-neighbor algorithm that merged closely related sequences. V, D and J gene segments were assigned by aligning CDR3 sequences to IMGT reference sequences. For a sequence to be retained, at least a six-nucleotide match to both a V gene segment and a J gene segment was required. A rearrangement counted as productive if the CDR3 had no stop codons and remained in frame with V and J, and every other rearrangement counted as non-productive. Following IMGT convention, CDR3 was defined as the stretch from the second conserved V-encoded cysteine to the conserved J-encoded phenylalanine. Sequences without an unambiguous match to a single V gene segment were excluded from the earlier analysis of a few hundred of the donors. An earlier analysis of 500 to 700 of the donors classified V segments as functional when productive rearrangements were above 56.7% and as segregating when the standard deviation between donors was above 5%. To diagnose cytomegalovirus status from the catalog of TCR beta chain sequences, a statistical classification framework was built. V and J gene assignment, in a later analysis, came from comparing TCR nucleotide sequences with IMGT/GENE-DB human TR gene sequences. A later analysis assigned CDR3 sequences and most-parsimonious VDJ recombination scenarios with the TCRdist pipeline. In a later analysis, every TCR beta chain was defined by the combination of its CDR3 amino acid sequence and its V-gene family, and reads without a unique V-gene family were dropped. A later analysis removed roughly 590 highly shared, low-generation-probability nucleotide sequences to deal with suspected cross-contamination and a sequencing artifact. A later analysis calculated a clonal expansion index for each public chain from normalized within-repertoire ranks of inferred template counts. Generation probabilities in a later analysis came from a VDJ recombination model fitted to out-of-frame rearrangements, and those results were checked against IGoR. A later analysis scored TCR-TCR, TCR-HLA and TCR-CMV co-occurrence with hypergeometric tests, applying a repertoire-size bias correction to TCR pairs. False discovery rates were estimated in a later analysis by permuting HLA or CMV assignments 20 times. In a later analysis, co-occurring TCRs were grouped using DBSCAN, with TCRdist sequence similarity added in when clustering inside HLA-allele-positive subsets. Co-occurrence clustering excluded repertoires with fewer than 30,000 or more than 120,000 public chains, plus five with anomalous nucleotide sharing. TCRdb stores this immuneACCESS table with in-frame sequences only. Part of the clones is absent; in the studies checked, under half of the shortfall reflects unresolved V genes, and no reason is known for the rest. The V and J calls and clone size were taken over from that table, and D and trimming were inferred from the DNA. Across this sample there are some 190,000 clones, with approximately 78% seen only once. Over 12% of the sample is in the top ten clones.

The germline V gene (reference sequence) sets CDR1 to SGHNT and CDR2 to YYREEE. V is cut by 4 bases and J by 1 base, and the space between the germline ends is 12 bases. The cysteine opens and the phenylalanine closes a CDR3 of 15 amino acids. Just the 45-base CDR3 DNA is kept, in frame starting at base 1. Study-level results and caveats: Compared with equally common non-associated chains, HLA-associated TCR beta chains in a later analysis were more clonally expanded and had lower generation probabilities. In a later genetic analysis, fewer N-insertions in productive TCRs were reported among donors in an Asian-associated ancestry cluster than the roughly 710-donor mean. According to a later analysis, parvovirus B19, influenza, CMV and Epstein-Barr virus appeared linked to several top co-occurrence clusters. An earlier analysis of 587 of the donors showed that most TCR beta V segments appeared in productive rearrangements either about 90% or about 30% of the time, which broadly matched IMGT annotations. In vitro tests confirmed that a few of the cytomegalovirus-associated TCR beta chains recognize cytomegalovirus antigens. At a false discovery rate of 0.05, a later analysis linked 15,000 to 20,000 TCR beta sequences to specific HLA alleles. The authors suggested that the approach could potentially be generalized to other disease states and immunological phenotypes. The presence/absence analyses assumed that sequencing depth was roughly uniform across donors, and that assumption may not be true. The study listed 164 TCR beta chains as associated with cytomegalovirus. Strong co-occurrence of HLA alleles, especially DR and DQ, made assigning TCR associations to individual alleles difficult. Seventeen rarely observed V segments, including chromosome 9 orphons, were excluded from the earlier analysis of approximately 500 of the donors because counts were too low. Correlated functional status among segregating V segments might be attributable to linkage disequilibrium, but an unknown experimental factor could not be ruled out. CMV serostatus was the only immune exposure information available for the cohort. The cohort was sequenced for TCR beta chains only, and without alpha or paired-chain data the features that could be detected were limited. A cluster of highly shared sequence variants was judged likely to be a technical artifact of the sequencing pipeline. A later analysis found that most CMV-associated TCR beta chains appeared HLA-restricted, with HLA associations seemingly driven largely by CMV exposure. In a later genetic analysis, a missense DCLRE1C variant was associated with V-gene and J-gene trimming of TCR beta chains, and the association was replicated in an independent cohort. A further reported finding was that TCR beta sequences accurately predicted the HLA-A and HLA-B alleles for most subjects in the first cohort. In a later analysis, the rate of TCR association differed among HLA loci, with DRB1 alleles having the most associated TCRs and HLA-C alleles having the fewest. Because HLA typing was missing for some donors at each locus, association tests included only the typed subset. The classifier was reported to diagnose cytomegalovirus status with high specificity and sensitivity in both the original cohort and the validation cohort. The 87-base-pair reads could not distinguish some IMGT-functional V segments, including TRBV6-2 and TRBV6-3, so those segments were excluded. Most TCR sequences were observed very rarely across donors, whereas some public TCRs were present in many individuals.

Concerning this clone itself: This receptor's antigen is unknown. No per-base quality is available; no much larger clone lies one base away.

In total, 630 or so healthy bone marrow donors made up the cohort. At the time of sampling, every cohort member was nominally healthy, though immune exposures that went unrecorded were likely present. The donor was CMV seropositive and belonged to the group of 250 to 300 seropositive cohort members. A peripheral blood sample was provided by each donor, and peripheral blood mononuclear cells were used for TCR beta sequencing. The Qiagen DNeasy Blood Extraction Kit was used to extract genomic DNA from the blood cell samples. The V and J genes are TRBV5-4 and TRBJ2-4; TRBD2 is possibly the D segment (5 matching bases). The receptor was derived from a woman in her 30s in good health and CMV-seropositive. Sequenced input: PBMCs. The DNA sequence follows: TGTGCCAGCAGCACGAAGGAGGAGGCCAAAAACATTCAGTACTTC. This is translated as CASSTKEEAKNIQYF. Here the CDR3 is joined to the reference TRBV5-4 and TRBJ2-4 genes, and the full variable domain is: ETGVTQSPTHLIKTRGQQVTLRCSSQSGHNTVSWYQQALGQGPQFIFQYYREEENGRGNFPPRFSGLQFPNYSSELNVNALELDDSALYLCASSTKEEAKNIQYFGAGTRLSVL.